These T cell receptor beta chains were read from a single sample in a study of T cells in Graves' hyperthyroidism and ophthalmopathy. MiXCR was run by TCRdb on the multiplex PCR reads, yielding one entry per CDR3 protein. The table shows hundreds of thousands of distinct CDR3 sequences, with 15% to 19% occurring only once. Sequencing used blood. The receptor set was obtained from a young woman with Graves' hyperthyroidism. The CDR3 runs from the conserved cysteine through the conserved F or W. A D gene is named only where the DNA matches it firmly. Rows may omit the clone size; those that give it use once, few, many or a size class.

DNA: TGCGCCAGCAGCTTGGTAGCGGGGGCCCCTGGAGAGCAGTTCTTC
CDR3: CASSLVAGAPGEQFF
size: many
J: TRBJ2-1
V: TRBV5-1
length: 15
D: TRBD2

DNA: TGTGCCAGCAGTGACGGGGACATTATTGGCGAGCAGTACTTC
CDR3: CASSDGDIIGEQYF
size: once
J: TRBJ2-7
V: TRBV6-1
length: 14
D: -

DNA: TGCAGTGCAAAGGGACTAGCGGATCAAGAGACCCAGTACTTC
CDR3: CSAKGLADQETQYF
size: few
J: TRBJ2-5
V: TRBV20-1
length: 14
D: TRBD2

DNA: TGTGCCACCAGCGGCGATTACAATGAGCAGTTCTTC
CDR3: CATSGDYNEQFF
size: -
J: TRBJ2-1
V: TRBV15
length: 12
D: -

DNA: TGTGCCAGCAGTTTACGGCTTACCCTGGCCTTCACAGATACGCAGTATTTT
CDR3: CASSLRLTLAFTDTQYF
size: many
J: TRBJ2-3
V: TRBV12-3/TRBV12-4
length: 17
D: -

DNA: TGTGCCAGCAGCTCTGGAGGAGGGGTCTCGTATTCACCCCTCCACTTT
CDR3: CASSSGGGVSYSPLHF
size: many
J: TRBJ1-6
V: TRBV13
length: 16
D: -

DNA: TGTGCCATCAGTTCCGGGACAGGGGTGCACGAGCAGTACTTC
CDR3: CAISSGTGVHEQYF
size: many
J: TRBJ2-7
V: TRBV10-3
length: 14
D: TRBD1

DNA: TGTGCCAGCAGTTACTCATGGGTCTCAAAGGGCAATGAGCAGTTCTTC
CDR3: CASSYSWVSKGNEQFF
size: many
J: TRBJ2-1
V: TRBV6-2/TRBV6-3
length: 16
D: -

DNA: TGTGCCAGCAGCGTAGAAGGGAACTATGGCTACACCTTC
CDR3: CASSVEGNYGYTF
size: -
J: TRBJ1-2
V: TRBV9
length: 13
D: -

DNA: TGTGCCAGCACCTCGACCGGGGAGCTGTTTTTT
CDR3: CASTSTGELFF
size: many
J: TRBJ2-2
V: TRBV5-6
length: 11
D: -